The 24 T cell receptor beta chains below come from one sample, sequenced in a study of vaccination and CD4 T cells after COVID-19 (dated by TCRdb to between 2021 and 2024). The method was PCR. These reads were obtained on an Illumina iSeq 100. DNA from cultured CD4+ T cells underwent TCR sequencing with the Oncomine TCR Beta short-read assay at the Johns Hopkins FTIC core. Through fastp at Q25 and MiXCR, TCRdb rebuilt clones from the public reads, retaining in-frame beta chains. Every distinct CDR3 protein forms one entry, paired with its most common genes and DNA. The sample data list approximately 7,500 distinct CDR3 sequences, and around 62% of these were observed just once. The ten largest make up approximately 20% of the sample. In light of the paper, this sample's treatment or condition label describes: approximately 10-day PBMC culture with coronavirus spike peptide pools or control peptides (ViraFEST assay).

Their antigens remain unidentified. Sequenced material: CD4+ T cells from blood, cultured in vitro. These receptors all stem from a human donor who had recovered from COVID-19.

The chain employs TRBV27 and TRBJ1-6; no firm D call. Germline CDR1 reads MNHEY; CDR2 reads SMNVEV (reference sequence). This CDR3 region has 16 residues. The germline V and J ends were trimmed by 5 bases and 9 bases, with 20 bases remaining between them. CDR3 sequence: CASSRGSQPSGSPLHF. The CDR3 coding sequence is TGTGCCAGCAGTCGCGGATCCCAACCAAGTGGTTCACCCCTCCACTTT.

The chain carries TRBV30 and TRBJ2-7; D remains ambiguous. Germline lookup yields CDR1 GTSNPN and CDR2 SVGIG (reference sequence). The CDR3 sequence is 12 residues long. Trimming removed 2 bases from V and 7 bases from J, with 12 bases in between. The CDR3 DNA reads as TGTGCCTGGAGTACTCCGACTGGGGAGCAGTACTTC. Protein product: CAWSTPTGEQYF.

The chain couples TRBV12-3 or TRBV12-4 to TRBJ2-3; 8 positions agree with TRBD2. The CDR3 is 16 amino acids. V dropped 6 bases and J dropped 9; count of bases not matched to a gene: 17. This CDR3 is CASSPVSASGLATQYF. The CDR3 nucleotides are TGTGCCAGCAGCCCTGTCTCGGCTAGCGGGCTGGCAACGCAGTATTTT.

The chain has TRBV20-1 and TRBJ1-5, with 7 bases fitting TRBD1. The CDR3 has 15 residues. V was pared by 6 bases and J by 4 bases, with 12 bases of the junction left unmatched. Germline CDR1 and CDR2: DFQATT and SNEGSKA (reference sequence). CDR3 coding DNA: TGCAGTGCATCCGGACAGGCTCGCTTAAATCAGCCCCAGCATTTT. Protein product: CSASGQARLNQPQHF.

This clonotype was detected only a few times. The chain recombines TRBV28 with TRBJ2-7, with unresolved D. V was cut by 2 bases and J by 3 bases, with 5 bases left in between. CDR1 MDHEN and CDR2 SYDVKM come from the germline V gene. This CDR3 spans 12 amino acids. The CDR3 spells CASSLLSYEQYF. DNA for the CDR3: TGTGCCAGCAGTTTACTTAGCTACGAGCAGTACTTC.

This chain joins TRBV11-2 and TRBJ2-1, with TRBD2 matching over 8 bases. The CDR3 has 16 amino acids. V lost 5 bases, J lost 3 bases, and 9 bases stayed unmatched. CDR1 SGHAT and CDR2 FQNNGV come from the germline V gene. The CDR3 DNA sequence: TGTGCCAGCAGCCTCAATTTAGCGGGACTCTACAATGAGCAGTTCTTC. It specifies CASSLNLAGLYNEQFF. Filled out from reference TRBV11-2 and TRBJ2-1, the complete variable domain reads EAGVAQSPRYKIIEKRQSVAFWCNPISGHATLYWYQQILGQGPKLLIQFQNNGVVDDSQLPKDRFSAERLKGVDSTLKIQPAKLEDSAVYLCASSLNLAGLYNEQFFGPGTRLTVL.

The J gene is TRBJ1-6, the V gene TRBV12-3 or TRBV12-4; D remains ambiguous. Trimming left V 5 bases short and J 0 bases short, with 11 bases between. The CDR3 is 16 amino acids. The CDR3: CASSPDRSSYNSPLHF. CDR3 coding DNA: TGTGCCAGCAGTCCAGACCGTAGCTCCTATAATTCACCCCTCCACTTT.

This clonotype is medium-sized by share. CDR3 in amino acids: CATSRDGVLQETQYF. CDR3 DNA sequence: TGTGCCACCAGCAGAGACGGCGTCCTACAAGAGACCCAGTACTTC. V gene TRBV15 combines with J gene TRBJ2-5; D is unresolved. This CDR3 spans 15 amino acids. Between the trimmed V and J ends, which lost 0 bases and 2 bases, there was a span of 10 bases. Germline CDR1 reads LNHNV; CDR2 reads YYDKDF (reference sequence).

The chain is built from TRBV7-6 and TRBJ2-7, with a possible D match to TRBD2 (6 bases). The CDR3 length is 13 residues. The V gene lost 3 bases and the J gene lost 7 bases, with 13 bases spanning the gap. Germline V gene lookup returns CDR1 SGHVS and CDR2 FNYEAQ. The DNA of the CDR3 is TGTGCCAGCAGCTTTGGAGGGCCGAGGGAGCAGTACTTC. Encoded protein: CASSFGGPREQYF.

This chain joins TRBV19 and TRBJ1-1; tentatively, D is TRBD1 (6 bases). V was trimmed by 6 bases and J by 10 bases, leaving 24 bases between them. CDR1 is LNHDA, CDR2 SQIVND, per germline (reference sequence). This CDR3 has 15 amino acids. The CDR3: CASSPTRGRGLRAFF. The CDR3 nucleotides read TGTGCCAGTAGCCCTACCCGGGGCAGGGGATTGAGAGCTTTCTTT.

The genes are TRBV19 and TRBJ1-2; D is uncertain. The CDR3 covers 13 residues. CDR1 and CDR2 from the germline V gene are LNHDA and SQIVND (reference sequence). The V end was cut by 6 bases, the J end by 0 bases, with 8 bases between. CDR3 region: CASSLDSNYGYTF. The CDR3 DNA reads TGTGCCAGTAGCCTTGATTCTAACTATGGCTACACCTTC.

The chain couples TRBV7-9 to TRBJ1-1; D is ambiguous. The CDR3 is 14 residues long. Looked up from germline, CDR1 is SEHNR and CDR2 is FQNEAQ (reference sequence). Trimming removed 5 bases from V and 1 base from J, with 11 bases in between. The CDR3 bases are TGTGCCAGCAGCAGAGACCGGGGGAACACTGAAGCTTTCTTT. The encoded protein is CASSRDRGNTEAFF.

V usage is TRBV20-1 and J usage is TRBJ2-5, with 13 bases matching TRBD2. Germline loops: CDR1 DFQATT, CDR2 SNEGSKA (reference sequence). V dropped 6 bases and J dropped 7; count of bases not matched to a gene: 8. The CDR3 sequence is 14 residues long. The CDR3, as DNA: TGCAGTGCGACACTAGCGGGAGGGCCGGGGACCCAGTACTTC. Encoded protein: CSATLAGGPGTQYF.

This chain uses TRBV2 with TRBJ2-4, with TRBD2 matching over 8 bases. V lost 2 bases and J lost 7; bases outside the gene matches: 7. Per germline, CDR1 SNHLY and CDR2 FYNNEI. This CDR3 has 15 residues. CDR3 coding DNA: TGTGCCAGCAGTGAATCTATGGCGGGGGGTAACATTCAGTACTTC. It specifies CASSESMAGGNIQYF.

V and J are TRBV20-1 and TRBJ2-7; 11 nucleotides align to TRBD2. Germline V gives CDR1 DFQATT, CDR2 SNEGSKA (reference sequence). V was pared by 6 bases and J by 9 bases, with 13 bases of the junction left unmatched. This CDR3 contains 14 residues. The CDR3: CSADRGTSGSLQYF. CDR3 nucleotides: TGCAGTGCAGACAGGGGGACTAGCGGCTCTTTGCAGTACTTC.

The chain employs TRBV5-4 and TRBJ1-1, with D possibly matching TRBD1 (5 bases). V was cut by 5 bases and J by 1 base, with 12 bases left in between. Germline V CDR1 and CDR2: SGHNT, YYREEE (reference sequence). The CDR3 loop spans 14 amino acids. In DNA form, the CDR3 reads TGTGCCAGCAGATCATTCGGGACGAACACTGAAGCTTTCTTT. It yields the protein CASRSFGTNTEAFF.

The V and J genes are TRBV7-9 and TRBJ2-2, with 7 nucleotides matching TRBD2. From germline, CDR1 is SEHNR and CDR2 FQNEAQ (reference sequence). There are 15 residues in the CDR3. The V and J ends lost 4 bases and 4 bases, in that order; junction bases with no gene match: 6. In nucleotides, the CDR3 is TGTGCCAGCAGCTCGGGAGGATCAGCCACCGGGGAGCTGTTTTTT. Amino acids: CASSSGGSATGELFF.

This chain joins TRBV4-3 and TRBJ1-1; TRBD1 is a possible D gene (6 bases). V lost 0 bases, J lost 2 bases, and 10 bases lay in between. This CDR3 has 15 residues. Germline V gene sequence: CDR1 LGHNA, CDR2 YSLEER. The CDR3: CASSQDVGGNTEAFF. Here the CDR3 DNA reads TGCGCCAGCAGCCAAGATGTGGGGGGCAACACTGAAGCTTTCTTT.

The V and J genes are TRBV7-8 and TRBJ1-5; no definite D call. From germline, CDR1 is SGHVS and CDR2 FQNEAQ. V gave up 2 bases and J gave up 7 bases, with 9 bases separating them. This CDR3 is built from 13 residues. The CDR3 DNA reads as TGTGCCAGCAGCTTACGGCCAAAGCAGCCCCAGCATTTT. Residues: CASSLRPKQPQHF. Complete variable domain (other parts from reference TRBV7-8 and TRBJ1-5): GAGVSQSPRYKVAKRGQDVALRCDPISGHVSLFWYQQALGQGPEFLTYFQNEAQLDKSGLPSDRFFAERPEGSVSTLKIQRTQQEDSAVYLCASSLRPKQPQHFGDGTRLSIL.

This clonotype was picked up a small number of times. The chain couples TRBV30 to TRBJ2-3; possibly TRBD1 for D (5 bases). Germline assignment: CDR1 GTSNPN and CDR2 SVGIG (reference sequence). The CDR3 contains 13 residues. The V end lost 0 bases, the J end lost 1 base, and 5 bases lay between the germline ends. The CDR3 sequence: CAWSVTGTDTQYF. The CDR3 DNA sequence: TGTGCCTGGAGTGTGACAGGCACAGATACGCAGTATTTT. The full variable domain, completed using reference TRBV30 and TRBJ2-3, is SQTIHQWPATLVQPVGSPLSLECTVEGTSNPNLYWYRQAAGRGLQLLFYSVGIGQISSEVPQNLSASRPQDRQFILSSKKLLLSDSGFYLCAWSVTGTDTQYFGPGTRLTVL.

The chain recombines TRBV20-1 with TRBJ1-5, with 9 bases fitting TRBD1. CDR3 length: 15 residues. The germline CDR1 and CDR2 sequences are DFQATT and SNEGSKA (reference sequence). J lost 6 bases, V lost 6 bases, and 12 bases had no gene match. This CDR3 is CSAYGDRALVQPQHF. For the CDR3, the DNA is TGCAGTGCGTATGGGGACAGGGCCCTCGTTCAGCCCCAGCATTTT.

The chain has TRBV7-9 and TRBJ2-2; maybe TRBD2 (5 bases). CDR1 is SEHNR, CDR2 FQNEAQ, per germline (reference sequence). This CDR3 contains 14 residues. V lost 5 bases and J 0 bases, leaving 7 bases between the germline ends. The CDR3 nucleotides are TGTGCCAGCAGCATACTAGCGAACACCGGGGAGCTGTTTTTT. Translation: CASSILANTGELFF.

In its sample, this clonotype was seen once. The V call is TRBV2, the J call TRBJ2-1; 9 bases are a match to TRBD1. In germline, CDR1 is SNHLY, CDR2 FYNNEI. The junction had 3 bases not matched to a gene; V was cut back by 0 bases and J by 6 bases. This CDR3 is 15 amino acids long. This CDR3 reads CASSEARTGANEQFF. The CDR3 DNA is TGTGCCAGCAGTGAAGCGAGGACAGGGGCCAATGAGCAGTTCTTC.

The chain couples TRBV11-3 to TRBJ2-1; TRBD1 agrees at 10 bases. Germline V gene data show CDR1 as SGHNT and CDR2 as YENEEA. The CDR3 loop spans 14 amino acids. After removal of 4 bases from V and 7 bases from J, the junction contained 4 bases not matched to a gene. The CDR3 bases are TGTGCCAGCAGCTCCGACAGGGGGCGGAATGAGCAGTTCTTC. This codes for CASSSDRGRNEQFF.